A single sample is the source of the 25 T cell receptor beta chains below, sequenced in a study of cytomegalovirus exposure and HLA in healthy donors. PCR employed 60 Vbeta and 13 Jbeta primers. The assay was immunoSEQ multiplex PCR, and TCRdb's table has in-frame clones only and misses some. The table shows around 95,000 clones, with just under 80% occurring only once. The source material was PBMCs. The receptors here all came from a woman aged 40 to 50 in good health and CMV-seropositive.

V and J are TRBV5-1 and TRBJ2-1; the match to TRBD2 covers 8 bases. Germline V CDR1 and CDR2: SGHRS, YFSETQ. Germline trimming cut 0 bases from V and 7 bases from J; bases unmatched to any gene: 9. This CDR3 region has 16 residues. The DNA of the CDR3 is TGCGCCAGCAGCTTGGCCCCGGGAGGGCTAGGGAATGAGCAGTTCTTC. It is translated as CASSLAPGGLGNEQFF.

The chain has TRBV5-1 and TRBJ2-7, with 8 bases lining up with TRBD1. CDR1 is SGHRS, CDR2 YFSETQ, per germline. Trimming at V came to 5 bases and at J to 3 bases, leaving 7 bases not matched to a gene. This CDR3 has 14 amino acids. The CDR3 nucleotides read TGCGCCAGCAGGGGGACAGGTAGGATCTACGAGCAGTACTTC. Its protein product is CASRGTGRIYEQYF.

The V gene is TRBV5-4, the J gene TRBJ2-5; 11 nucleotides line up with TRBD2. Germline values: CDR1 SGHNT, CDR2 YYREEE (reference sequence). With 4 bases clipped from V and 1 base from J, the junction kept 12 bases outside the gene matches. The CDR3 sequence is 18 residues long. The CDR3: CASSLWFSGRAGQETQYF. CDR3 bases: TGTGCCAGCAGCCTCTGGTTTAGCGGGAGGGCGGGCCAAGAGACCCAGTACTTC.

The V call is TRBV5-5, the J call TRBJ1-1; possible D gene TRBD1, 6 bases. Looked up from germline, CDR1 is SGHKS and CDR2 is YYEKEE (reference sequence). V lost 6 bases and J 6 bases, leaving 18 bases between the germline ends. The CDR3 covers 14 residues. The CDR3 is CASKGGGGRAEAFF. CDR3 nucleotides: TGTGCCAGCAAGGGAGGGGGGGGAAGGGCTGAAGCTTTCTTT.

The chain recombines TRBV18 with TRBJ1-1; 9 nucleotides match TRBD1. The CDR3 extends over 14 amino acids. Trimming at V came to 3 bases and at J to 12 bases, leaving 11 bases not matched to a gene. Per germline, CDR1 KGHSH and CDR2 LQKENI. The chain's CDR3 is CASSPRDREGRSFF. CDR3 nucleotides: TGTGCCAGCTCACCCCGGGACAGGGAGGGTCGGTCTTTCTTT.

The chain carries TRBV18 and TRBJ1-1; 8 bases agree with TRBD1. After removal of 1 base from V and 4 bases from J, the junction contained 14 bases not matched to a gene. Germline-derived CDR1 and CDR2 are KGHSH and LQKENI. The CDR3 runs to 18 residues. The CDR3 DNA is TGTGCCAGCTCACCACGGCCGGGACAGGAGGTGATTGGCACTGAAGCTTTCTTT. As protein: CASSPRPGQEVIGTEAFF.

This clone was recorded once. The chain carries TRBV7-2 and TRBJ1-2; D remains unclear. The CDR3 extends over 14 amino acids. Germline values: CDR1 SGHTA, CDR2 FQGNSA. V lost 1 base to trimming and J lost 2 bases, with 8 bases between them. This chain's CDR3 is CASSLGRQNYGYTF. The CDR3 DNA follows: TGTGCCAGCAGCTTAGGGCGGCAGAACTATGGCTACACCTTC.

This clone was seen more than once but under ten times. This sequence joins TRBV14 and TRBJ2-1, with D tentatively TRBD2 (6 bases). V was pared by 4 bases and J by 10 bases, with 23 bases between. Germline V lookup: CDR1 SGHDN, CDR2 FVKESK. CDR3 length: 16 amino acids. CDR3 sequence: CASSPSDWIREVEQFF. DNA for the CDR3: TGTGCCAGCAGCCCAAGTGATTGGATAAGGGAGGTCGAGCAGTTCTTC.

As regards this clone: One junction end disagrees with the germline gene, perhaps due to a read error. The CDR3 nucleotides read TGTGCTAGCAGCGCGGACAGGGGGCTTTACGAGCAGTACTTC. Protein product: CASSADRGLYEQYF. The chain couples TRBV7-7 to TRBJ2-7, with 11 bases identical to TRBD1. The CDR3 loop spans 14 amino acids. Germline assignment: CDR1 SSHAT and CDR2 FNYEAQ (reference sequence).

The chain employs TRBV7-2 and TRBJ1-5; D not resolved. V dropped 2 bases and J dropped 0 bases, with 5 bases sitting between them. The CDR3 consists of 14 residues. CDR1 is SGHTA and CDR2 is FQGNSA in the germline V gene. CDR3 sequence (DNA): TGTGCCAGCAGCTTAACGGTTAGCAATCAGCCCCAGCATTTT. Protein sequence: CASSLTVSNQPQHF.

This clone was counted between two and nine times. The V and J genes are TRBV15 and TRBJ2-2, with D hard to call. From germline, CDR1 is LNHNV and CDR2 YYDKDF (reference sequence). The CDR3 is 14 residues long. The V and J ends lost 3 bases and 6 bases respectively, with 11 bases between them. DNA of the CDR3: TGTGCCACCAGCAGTTCCAGGATTTCCGGGGAGCTGTTTTTT. The encoded protein is CATSSSRISGELFF.

The V and J genes are TRBV5-1 and TRBJ2-5, with TRBD1 matching 9 bases. CDR3 length equals 13 residues. Germline CDR1 is SGHRS and CDR2 is YFSETQ. J gave up 5 bases and V 6 bases, and 5 bases lay outside the gene matches. The CDR3 here is CASTGQGVETQYF. In DNA, the CDR3 is TGCGCCAGCACGGGACAGGGAGTGGAGACCCAGTACTTC.

This chain uses TRBV11-2 with TRBJ2-5; 7 bases are a match to TRBD2. Germline loops: CDR1 SGHAT, CDR2 FQNNGV. CDR3 length: 16 residues. The V segment lost 5 bases and the J segment 1 base; nucleotides outside the gene matches: 10. The CDR3 loop reads CASSLVGAGIQETQYF. The DNA of the CDR3 is TGTGCCAGCAGCCTCGTGGGAGCGGGAATCCAAGAGACCCAGTACTTC.

This clone was counted a few times. The germline gene is not matched at one end of the junction; a read error may be the cause. This chain uses TRBV7-7 with TRBJ2-1; maybe TRBD2 (5 bases). In germline, CDR1 is SSHAT, CDR2 FNYEAQ (reference sequence). This CDR3 is built from 14 residues. For the CDR3, the DNA is TGTGCTAGCAGCCCAGCGGCGAACAGCAATGAGCAGTTCTTC. This sequence encodes CASSPAANSNEQFF.

This clone showed up just a few times. The chain joins TRBV4-1 to TRBJ2-7, with 10 nucleotides matching TRBD2. This CDR3 is 13 amino acids long. V dropped 3 bases and J dropped 6; count of bases not matched to a gene: 2. Germline V gives CDR1 MGHRA, CDR2 YSYEKL. CDR3: CASSQLAGAEQYF. The DNA of the CDR3 is TGCGCCAGCAGCCAGCTAGCGGGAGCCGAGCAGTACTTC.

V is TRBV6-1 and J is TRBJ2-7; tentatively, D is TRBD2 (6 bases). The germline V gene encodes CDR1 MNHNS and CDR2 SASEGT. The CDR3 totals 14 residues. V was shortened by 6 bases and J by 1 base, with 13 bases between the two germline ends. The CDR3 loop is CASRARDWSYEQYF. The CDR3 nucleotides read TGTGCCAGCAGGGCCAGGGACTGGTCCTACGAGCAGTACTTC.

The chain carries TRBV30 and TRBJ2-2; tentatively, D is TRBD1 (6 bases). Trimming removed 0 bases at V and 8 bases at J, with 10 bases between. The length of the CDR3 is 13 residues. Germline V CDR1 and CDR2: GTSNPN, SVGIG (reference sequence). CDR3 region: CAWSVQGSGELFF. DNA of the CDR3: TGTGCCTGGAGTGTACAGGGTTCGGGGGAGCTGTTTTTT.

The chain joins TRBV15 to TRBJ2-3, with 9 bases fitting TRBD1. The CDR3 totals 15 residues. Germline V gives CDR1 LNHNV, CDR2 YYDKDF (reference sequence). J gave up 4 bases and V 4 bases, and 6 bases lay outside the gene matches. The CDR3 loop reads CATSTQTGGADTQYF. CDR3 nucleotides: TGTGCCACCAGCACCCAGACAGGGGGGGCAGATACGCAGTATTTT.

The rearrangement links TRBV28 to TRBJ2-2, with 8 bases lining up with TRBD1. Trimming removed 1 base from V and 6 bases from J; junction bases left unmatched: 4. The CDR3 sequence is 15 residues long. Germline CDR1 MDHEN, CDR2 SYDVKM. The CDR3 DNA is TGTGCCAGCAGTTTATCAGGGGGCAAGGCCGGGGAGCTGTTTTTT. This encodes CASSLSGGKAGELFF.

The V and J genes are TRBV5-6 and TRBJ1-2, with 10 bases fitting TRBD1. Germline CDR1 is SGHDT and CDR2 is YYEEEE. V trimming: 4 bases; J trimming: 3 bases; junction bases outside the gene matches: 15. This CDR3 comprises 18 residues. CDR3 nucleotide sequence: TGTGCCAGCAGCCTGGGAAGAGACAGGGGGCCTTTGTACTATGGCTACACCTTC. Translation gives CASSLGRDRGPLYYGYTF.

This chain connects TRBV4-1 to TRBJ1-5; no clear D. The V gene's germline CDR1 is MGHRA and CDR2 YSYEKL. The CDR3 length is 15 residues. V shed 3 bases and J shed 9 bases, with 18 bases lying between them. The chain's CDR3 is CASSQADGEVPPQHF. The CDR3 DNA reads TGCGCCAGCAGCCAGGCGGACGGGGAGGTACCGCCCCAGCATTTT.

The chain links TRBV19 to TRBJ2-7, with 7 bases that match TRBD1. Germline V gene data show CDR1 as LNHDA and CDR2 as SQIVND (reference sequence). This CDR3 region has 16 residues. Germline trimming cut 7 bases from V and 0 bases from J; bases unmatched to any gene: 12. The CDR3 spells CASTPGTAQTSYEQYF. The DNA for the CDR3 is TGTGCCAGTACCCCTGGGACAGCACAAACCTCCTACGAGCAGTACTTC.

This clone was seen just once. This chain uses TRBV6-5 with TRBJ1-5, with 7 nucleotides matching TRBD1. The CDR3 spans 15 residues. Trimming cost V 6 bases and J 0 bases; bases outside gene matches: 5. Germline V gene data show CDR1 as MNHEY and CDR2 as SVGAGI. The CDR3 bases are TGTGCCAGCAGGGGGGGACAGAATAGCAATCAGCCCCAGCATTTT. Amino acid sequence: CASRGGQNSNQPQHF.

The table lists this clone with a few counts. The chain employs TRBV11-2 and TRBJ1-1, with unresolved D. Germline CDR1 SGHAT, CDR2 FQNNGV. Trimming cost V 3 bases and J 0 bases, with 8 bases left between them. This CDR3 contains 14 residues. CDR3 sequence reads: CASSLGVMNTEAFF. CDR3 coding DNA: TGTGCCAGCAGCTTGGGAGTTATGAACACTGAAGCTTTCTTT.

The chain has TRBV10-3 and TRBJ2-7; 10 bases align to TRBD1. CDR3 length: 14 residues. CDR1 is ENHRY and CDR2 is SYGVKD in the germline V gene. V was pared by 4 bases and J by 6 bases, with 6 bases of the junction left unmatched. CDR3 amino acids: CAISGTGGSGEQYF. DNA for the CDR3: TGTGCCATCAGTGGGACAGGGGGTTCTGGCGAGCAGTACTTC.